These 8 T cell receptor beta chains were sequenced from one sample in a study of shared clonotypes between healthy human individuals. TCRdb's copy holds only in-frame clones and misses some; the assay was immunoSEQ multiplex PCR. This sample has a few million clones, with over 85% found just once. The sequenced sample was naive CD4+ T cells sorted from blood. Subset in this sample: CD45RA+ positively selected. The source of these receptors is a man in his late teens or twenties in good health.

On this clone: Within the sample, other DNA sequences also encode this same CDR3. The chain combines TRBV18 with TRBJ2-1, with 9 bases fitting TRBD2. V gave up 6 bases and J gave up 7 bases; unmatched junction bases: 10. Germline CDR1 KGHSH, CDR2 LQKENI. This CDR3 contains 15 residues. CDR3 nucleotides: TGTGCCAGCTCTCCGCCGGGACTAGCACGGAATGAGCAGTTCTTC. Translating gives CASSPPGLARNEQFF.

The rearrangement links TRBV28 to TRBJ1-5, with D uncertain. This CDR3 has 16 amino acids. CDR1 is MDHEN and CDR2 is SYDVKM in the germline V gene. V was cut by 5 bases and J by 1 base, with 15 bases left in between. The CDR3 nucleotides read TGTGCCAGCAGTCCAACGGGATGGCAGAGCAATCAGCCCCAGCATTTT. Its protein product is CASSPTGWQSNQPQHF.

The V and J genes are TRBV7-2 and TRBJ1-5; the D gene is possibly TRBD1 (5 bases). The germline V and J ends were trimmed by 6 bases and 4 bases, with 13 bases remaining between them. Germline V gives CDR1 SGHTA, CDR2 FQGNSA. The CDR3 is 14 residues long. In nucleotides, the CDR3 is TGTGCCAGCAGGAGGGGCGGGCAAAATCAGCCCCAGCATTTT. Translated: CASRRGGQNQPQHF.

The chain has TRBV7-6 and TRBJ1-4, with 7 bases matching TRBD1. Trimming removed 5 bases from V and 5 bases from J; junction bases left unmatched: 8. The CDR3 runs 15 residues. Germline V gene lookup returns CDR1 SGHVS and CDR2 FNYEAQ. The CDR3: CASSPGTVKNEKLFF. CDR3 bases: TGTGCCAGCAGCCCAGGGACAGTTAAAAATGAAAAACTGTTTTTT.

The chain joins TRBV6-1 to TRBJ1-5; D is perhaps TRBD1 (6 bases). Germline values: CDR1 MNHNS, CDR2 SASEGT. This CDR3 has 17 residues. V was trimmed by 2 bases and J by 0 bases, leaving 14 bases between them. The CDR3 coding sequence is TGTGCCAGCAGTGAACTGGCAGGGGCCCTTAGCAATCAGCCCCAGCATTTT. It specifies CASSELAGALSNQPQHF.

This CDR3 is CASSRLAGGGDEQYF. Written as DNA, the CDR3 is TGTGCCAGCAGCAGGCTAGCGGGGGGCGGGGACGAGCAGTACTTC. This sequence joins TRBV7-9 and TRBJ2-7, with TRBD2 matching over 11 bases. V trimming: 5 bases; J trimming: 5 bases; junction bases outside the gene matches: 8. Germline-derived CDR1 and CDR2 are SEHNR and FQNEAQ (reference sequence). The length of the CDR3 is 15 residues.

The chain has TRBV27 and TRBJ2-7, with TRBD2 as a possible D gene (5 bases). CDR3 length: 16 residues. V lost 0 bases and J 6 bases, leaving 18 bases between the germline ends. CDR1 is MNHEY, CDR2 SMNVEV, per germline (reference sequence). CDR3 sequence (DNA): TGTGCCAGCAGTTTATCTCCAGGTGGGAGCTGGGGCGAGCAGTACTTC. It yields the protein CASSLSPGGSWGEQYF.

This clone was seen just once. The CDR3: CASSLVPGGLPYNEQFF. The CDR3 nucleotides are TGTGCCAGCAGCTTGGTTCCAGGAGGTCTCCCCTACAATGAGCAGTTCTTC. This chain connects TRBV5-6 to TRBJ2-1; tentative D call: TRBD2 (5 bases). The germline V gene encodes CDR1 SGHDT and CDR2 YYEEEE. The V gene lost 0 bases and the J gene lost 2 bases, with 15 bases spanning the gap. This CDR3 is 17 amino acids long.